This record looks at one T cell receptor beta chain sequence and its context. In the source study's methods: Amplification of reference gene primers was used by the study to estimate nucleated cell counts. This table comes from immunoSEQ multiplex PCR, and its TCRdb copy is limited to in-frame clones, with some not included. V, J and clone size reflect that table, while D and trimming were determined from the DNA. The sample consists of around 150,000 clones, roughly 80% of them appearing once. Per germline, CDR1 SGHNT and CDR2 YYREEE (reference sequence). The CDR3 is made up of 15 amino acids. The V end was cut by 4 bases, the J end by 4 bases, with 16 bases between. This sample stems from a study of blood T cell repertoires in COVID-19. Study information: Samples came from the United States, Italy and Spain, spanning acute and convalescent COVID-19. Sources were T cells, B-cell-depleted T cells, or PBMCs; the material itself was cDNA or gDNA.

This chain connects TRBV5-4 to TRBJ2-3; D is possibly TRBD2 (5 bases). This clonotype originated in a man aged 50-59 years with acute or convalescent COVID-19. The sample taken for sequencing was peripheral blood. In DNA, the CDR3 is TGTGCCAGCAGCACCCCGGGGAGAAGGGCAGATACGCAGTATTTT. Translating gives CASSTPGRRADTQYF.